This TCR beta chain was captured in a study of cytomegalovirus exposure and HLA in healthy donors. The PCR had 60 Vbeta and 13 Jbeta primers. The assay was immunoSEQ multiplex PCR, and TCRdb's table has in-frame clones only and misses some. This table holds around 100,000 clones, around three quarters found once. With 5 bases clipped from V and 10 bases from J, the junction kept 5 bases outside the gene matches. The CDR3 covers 14 residues. From germline, CDR1 is SGHTA and CDR2 FQGNSA. The rearrangement uses TRBV7-2 and TRBJ1-6; 10 bases fit TRBD1. The sequence derives from a man aged 40-49 years in good health and CMV-seronegative. The sequencing input was PBMCs. CDR3 in DNA: TGTGCCAGCAGCCGGGACAGGGGACGATCACCCCTCCACTTT. It is translated as CASSRDRGRSPLHF.